Sequencing of this T cell receptor (beta chain) was carried out in a study of cytomegalovirus exposure and HLA in healthy donors. Study observations and caveats: In vitro work confirmed that a few CMV-associated chains recognize CMV antigens.

V was clipped by 5 bases and J by 5 bases; unmatched bases: 2. Germline V CDR1 and CDR2: SGHTA, FQGNSA. The CDR3 is made up of 14 amino acids. Though nominally healthy at sampling, donors likely had unrecorded immune exposures. On this clone itself: Its antigen remains unidentified.

The primer mix had 60 Vbeta and 13 Jbeta primers. Assay: immunoSEQ multiplex PCR; the TCRdb copy retains only in-frame clones and omits some. The sample has 110,000 to 150,000 clones; about 64% are singletons. This clonotype was sampled from a man in his sixties in good health and CMV-seronegative. This rearrangement joins TRBV7-2 to TRBJ1-4; TRBD1 matches 10 bases. Sequenced sample: PBMCs. CDR3 sequence reads: CASSAGQGNEKLFF. DNA of the CDR3: TGTGCCAGCAGCGCGGGACAGGGGAATGAAAAACTGTTTTTT.